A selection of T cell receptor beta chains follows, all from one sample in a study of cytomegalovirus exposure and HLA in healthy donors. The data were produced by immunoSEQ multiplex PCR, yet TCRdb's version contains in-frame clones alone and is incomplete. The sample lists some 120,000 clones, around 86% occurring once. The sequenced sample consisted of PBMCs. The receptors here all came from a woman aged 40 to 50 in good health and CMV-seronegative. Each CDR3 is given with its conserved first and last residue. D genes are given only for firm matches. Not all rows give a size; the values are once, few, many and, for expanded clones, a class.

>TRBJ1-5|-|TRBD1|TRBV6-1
TGTGCCAGCAGTGAAGGGACAGGGATGATTCAGCCCCAGCATTTT
CASSEGTGMIQPQHF
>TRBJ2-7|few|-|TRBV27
TGTGCCAGCACCGAAATGGGACAAATTGACTACGAGCAGTACTTC
CASTEMGQIDYEQYF
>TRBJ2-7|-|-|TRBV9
TGTGCCAGCAGCCCCCTTGGGGGGAGCCTCCACGAGCAGTACTTC
CASSPLGGSLHEQYF
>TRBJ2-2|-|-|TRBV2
TGTGCCAGCAGTCCCAGGCCGCCCGGGGAGCTGTTTTTT
CASSPRPPGELFF
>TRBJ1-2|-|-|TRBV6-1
TGTGCCGGTCAGGCCCCCTTTGGGGGCTACACCTTC
CAGQAPFGGYTF
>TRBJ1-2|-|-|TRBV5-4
TGTGCCAGCAGCTTGGCCCAACAGGGCAAGGTGTATGGCTACACCTTC
CASSLAQQGKVYGYTF
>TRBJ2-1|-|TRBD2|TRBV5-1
TGCGCCAGCAGCGACGGGGGGGCCGGGAATGAGCAGTTCTTC
CASSDGGAGNEQFF
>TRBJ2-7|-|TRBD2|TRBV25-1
TGTGCCAGCAGTGCCCTCGGGGGGGCCCCGTACGAGCAGTACTTC
CASSALGGAPYEQYF
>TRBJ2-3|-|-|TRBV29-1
TGCAGCGTTGATCTGGCGGGGGCCCACACAGATACGCAGTATTTT
CSVDLAGAHTDTQYF
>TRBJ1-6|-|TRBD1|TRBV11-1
TGTGCCAGCAGCTTGAGCAGGGGGCAGGAATCACCCCTCCACTTT
CASSLSRGQESPLHF
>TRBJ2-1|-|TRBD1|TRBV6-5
TGTGCCAGCAGACGACAGGGGGCGAATGAGCAGTTCTTC
CASRRQGANEQFF
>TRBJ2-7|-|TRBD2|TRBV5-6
TGTGCCAGCAGCTTGGGACTAGCGGGTGTCTACGAGCAGTACTTC
CASSLGLAGVYEQYF
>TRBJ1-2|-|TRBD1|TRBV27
TGTGCCAGCAGTTTATCGTGGACAGGAGTCTATGGCTACACCTTC
CASSLSWTGVYGYTF
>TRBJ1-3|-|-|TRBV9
TGTGCCAGCAGCGTAGGAGTATCGGGAAAACATGGAAACACCATATATTTT
CASSVGVSGKHGNTIYF
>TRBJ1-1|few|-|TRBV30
TGTGCCTGGAGCATTGAGGGGAACACTGAAGCTTTCTTT
CAWSIEGNTEAFF
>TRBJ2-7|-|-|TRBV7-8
TGTGCCAGCAGCTTAGCTTCGACAGCGAGCCCTATCCACGAGCAGTACTTC
CASSLASTASPIHEQYF
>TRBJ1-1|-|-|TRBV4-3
TGCGCCAGCAGACAGAACAGGGAAGCTTTCTTT
CASRQNREAFF
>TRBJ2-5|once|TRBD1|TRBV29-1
TGCAGCCTAGGGGGCAGGGGCTCGGAGACCCAGTACTTC
CSLGGRGSETQYF
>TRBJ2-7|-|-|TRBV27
TGTGCCAGCAGTCCCGCGGGCGAGCGCGGCTCCTACGAGCAGTACTTC
CASSPAGERGSYEQYF
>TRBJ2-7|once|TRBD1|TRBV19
TGTGCCAGTAGCATTTCCGGGACAGTGGTACGCGAGCAGTACTTC
CASSISGTVVREQYF
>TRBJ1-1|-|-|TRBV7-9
TGTGCCAGCACAACGACAGGACGTTTTATCACTGAAGCTTTCTTT
CASTTTGRFITEAFF
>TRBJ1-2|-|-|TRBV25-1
TGTGCCAGCAGTGACCGCCGGGAGGGCTCCTATGGCTACACCTTC
CASSDRREGSYGYTF
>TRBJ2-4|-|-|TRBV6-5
TGTGCCAGCCTGGAGAGCGGATTAGCCAAAAACATTCAGTACTTC
CASLESGLAKNIQYF
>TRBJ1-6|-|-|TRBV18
TGTGCCAGCTCACAATCAGGGGTTGATTCACCCCTCCACTTT
CASSQSGVDSPLHF
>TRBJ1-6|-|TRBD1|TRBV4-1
TGCGCCAGCAGCCAAGTCGTGGCGGGACAGGGTGGTTCACCCCTCCACTTT
CASSQVVAGQGGSPLHF
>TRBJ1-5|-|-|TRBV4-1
TGCGCCAGCAGCCAAGAAAGGGGAGGGTTGAGCAATCAGCCCCAGCATTTT
CASSQERGGLSNQPQHF
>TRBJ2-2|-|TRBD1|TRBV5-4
TGTGCCAGCAGCCAAGGGGCCTCAGGGGGCGGACGTGTCGGGGAGCTGTTTTTT
CASSQGASGGGRVGELFF
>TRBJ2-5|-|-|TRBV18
TGTGCCAGCTCACGTACAGGGGAGACCCAGTACTTC
CASSRTGETQYF
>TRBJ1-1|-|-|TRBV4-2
TGTGCCAGCAGCCAAGACAGGGGACCTATGAACACTGAAGCTTTCTTT
CASSQDRGPMNTEAFF
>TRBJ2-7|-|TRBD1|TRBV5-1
TGCGCCAGCAGCTTGACAGGGGGCCTTATCTCCTACGAGCAGTACTTC
CASSLTGGLISYEQYF
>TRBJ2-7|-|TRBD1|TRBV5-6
TGTGCCAGCAGCTCCCCGGGACAGGGGATCTACGAGCAGTACTTC
CASSSPGQGIYEQYF
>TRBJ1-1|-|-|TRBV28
TGTGCCAGCAGTTTTGGACAGAGGAACACTGAAGCTTTCTTT
CASSFGQRNTEAFF
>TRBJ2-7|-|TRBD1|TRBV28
TGTGCCAGCACTACGGCGGGACAGGGGATCTACGAGCAGTACTTC
CASTTAGQGIYEQYF
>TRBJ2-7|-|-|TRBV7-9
TGTGCCAGCAGCTTAGGGGGCAGCCAGGGGCCCAACGAGCAGTACTTC
CASSLGGSQGPNEQYF
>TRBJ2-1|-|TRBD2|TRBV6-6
TGTGCCAGCAGTTCCTCTAGCGGGGGGGGATACAATGAGCAGTTCTTC
CASSSSSGGGYNEQFF
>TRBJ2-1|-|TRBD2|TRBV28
TGTGCCAGCAGTCCTTTTAGGTTGCGGGAGGGCCGATTGAGCTCCTACAATGAGCAGTTCTTC
CASSPFRLREGRLSSYNEQFF
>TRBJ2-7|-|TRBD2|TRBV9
TGTGCCACCCAAAGCGGGAGGGCCCGTTCCTACGAGCAGTACTTC
CATQSGRARSYEQYF
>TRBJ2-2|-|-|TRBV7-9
TGTGCCAGCAGCTTAGCCTCTCTCGGGGAGCTGTTTTTT
CASSLASLGELFF
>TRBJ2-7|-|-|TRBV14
TGTGCCAGCAGCCAAGATCCCTTTCTTTACGGGGAGTTGGACTACGAGCAGTACTTC
CASSQDPFLYGELDYEQYF
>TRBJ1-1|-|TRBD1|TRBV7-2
TGTGCCAGCAGCGCGGACAGGGTCACTGAAGCTTTCTTT
CASSADRVTEAFF
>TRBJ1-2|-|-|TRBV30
TGTGCCACCAGACGGGGAACGGCTAAAGGCTACACCTTC
CATRRGTAKGYTF
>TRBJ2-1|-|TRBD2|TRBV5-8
TGTGCCAGCAGCTGGGGGACTAGCGGGGGAAGTAATGAGCAGTTCTTC
CASSWGTSGGSNEQFF
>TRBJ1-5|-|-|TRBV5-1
TGCGCCAGCAGCGTCGGAGGTGTAAGAGTTGATCAGCCCCAGCATTTT
CASSVGGVRVDQPQHF
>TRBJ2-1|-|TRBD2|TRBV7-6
TGTGCCAGCAGCTACCAGGGAGGGAATGAGCAGTTCTTC
CASSYQGGNEQFF
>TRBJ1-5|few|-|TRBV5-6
TGTGCCAGCAGCTTTAGACGGACTATTAATCAGCCCCAGCATTTT
CASSFRRTINQPQHF
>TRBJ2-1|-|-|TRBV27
TGTGCCAGCAGTTTAAGAGGGAGTCAGTCCTACAATGAGCAGTTCTTC
CASSLRGSQSYNEQFF
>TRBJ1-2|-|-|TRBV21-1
TGTGCCAGCAGCAAACAGGGACAGGGCCAGGGGTACTATGGCTACACCTTC
CASSKQGQGQGYYGYTF
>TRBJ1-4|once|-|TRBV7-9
TGTGCCAGCAGCTTAGGAGATTCGGGAAGAGCAACTAATGAAAAACTGTTTTTT
CASSLGDSGRATNEKLFF
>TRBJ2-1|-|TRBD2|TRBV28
TGTGCCAGCAGTTCGAGACCGGGACTAGCACCCAATGAGCAGTTCTTC
CASSSRPGLAPNEQFF
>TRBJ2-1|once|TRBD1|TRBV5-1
TGCGCCAGCAGCTCGTACCGGGACAGGGGGGACGATGAGCAGTTCTTC
CASSSYRDRGDDEQFF
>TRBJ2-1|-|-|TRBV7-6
TGTGCCAGCAGCTTCGAGCCTAGGCCGAGCTCCTACAATGAGCAGTTCTTC
CASSFEPRPSSYNEQFF
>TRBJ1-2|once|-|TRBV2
TGTGCCAGCAGTGTTTCCATGTTACAGGCAATTTACTATGGCTACACCTTC
CASSVSMLQAIYYGYTF
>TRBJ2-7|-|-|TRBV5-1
TGCGCCAGCAGCTCAGGACGGACGGTGGAGGGCGAGCAGTACTTC
CASSSGRTVEGEQYF
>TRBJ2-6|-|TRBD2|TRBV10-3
TGTGCCATCACGCCAACGGGGGGTGCAGGGGCCAACGTCCTGACTTTC
CAITPTGGAGANVLTF
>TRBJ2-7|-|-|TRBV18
TGTGCCAGCTCTCTTGTACCAGTCGAGCTAGCGCAGTACTTC
CASSLVPVELAQYF